These 20 T cell receptor beta chains came from one sample sequenced in a study of cytomegalovirus exposure and HLA in healthy donors. The PCR used 60 Vbeta and 13 Jbeta primers. Only in-frame clones appear in the TCRdb table, and some are missing; sequencing was by immunoSEQ multiplex PCR. The data contain roughly 180,000 clones, around 75% of them singletons. Material for sequencing was PBMCs. Every receptor here comes from a female donor in good health and CMV-seronegative.

The rearrangement joins TRBV19 to TRBJ2-7; D call uncertain. Germline values: CDR1 LNHDA, CDR2 SQIVND (reference sequence). The CDR3 spans 14 residues. Trimming stripped 0 bases from V and 1 base from J, with 7 bases between. The CDR3 bases are TGTGCCAGTAGTATAGAATGGGCATCCTACGAGCAGTACTTC. Its protein product is CASSIEWASYEQYF. The whole variable domain, remainder taken from reference TRBV19 and TRBJ2-7, is DGGITQSPKYLFRKEGQNVTLSCEQNLNHDAMYWYRQDPGQGLRLIYYSQIVNDFQKGDIAEGYSVSREKKESFPLTVTSAQKNPTAFYLCASSIEWASYEQYFGPGTRLTVT.

This sequence joins TRBV6-5 and TRBJ1-1; perhaps TRBD1 as D (6 bases). From germline, CDR1 is MNHEY and CDR2 SVGAGI. There are 15 residues in the CDR3. V dropped 8 bases and J dropped 2 bases, with 18 bases sitting between them. The CDR3 DNA reads TGTGCCAGCCTTTTAAATCGGGACAAAAACACTGAAGCTTTCTTT. Translated, it gives CASLLNRDKNTEAFF.

The chain carries TRBV18 and TRBJ1-5; 9 bases match TRBD1. CDR1 and CDR2 (germline): KGHSH, LQKENI. The V gene end was trimmed by 3 bases and the J gene end by 5 bases; junction bases not matched to a gene: 8. This CDR3 has 16 amino acids. The CDR3 DNA sequence: TGTGCCAGCTCACCCTCGATCGGACAGGGGTATCAGCCCCAGCATTTT. Its protein product is CASSPSIGQGYQPQHF.

The CDR3 protein is CASSMTETDTQYF. The DNA of the CDR3 is TGTGCCAGCAGCATGACTGAAACAGATACGCAGTATTTT. The chain is built from TRBV9 and TRBJ2-3; D is ambiguous. CDR3 length equals 13 residues. Per germline, CDR1 SGDLS and CDR2 YYNGEE. V was pared by 4 bases and J by 3 bases, with 9 bases between.

The chain links TRBV5-4 to TRBJ2-3; D possibly corresponds to TRBD1 (6 bases). Germline V gene sequence: CDR1 SGHNT, CDR2 YYREEE (reference sequence). The CDR3 length is 15 residues. V dropped 0 bases and J dropped 6 bases, with 14 bases sitting between them. CDR3 nucleotides: TGTGCCAGCAGCTTGGGGCAGGGGTGGTTTGATACGCAGTATTTT. It codes for CASSLGQGWFDTQYF. The full variable domain, in which reference TRBV5-4 and TRBJ2-3 provide the parts outside the CDR3, is ETGVTQSPTHLIKTRGQQVTLRCSSQSGHNTVSWYQQALGQGPQFIFQYYREEENGRGNFPPRFSGLQFPNYSSELNVNALELDDSALYLCASSLGQGWFDTQYFGPGTRLTVL.

This clone was seen only a few times. The rearrangement uses TRBV9 and TRBJ2-1, with 13 bases that match TRBD2. Trimming at V came to 4 bases and at J to 6 bases, leaving 7 bases not matched to a gene. This CDR3 region has 16 residues. Germline V gene lookup returns CDR1 SGDLS and CDR2 YYNGEE. The CDR3 reads CASSPELAGGRNEQFF. DNA of the CDR3: TGTGCCAGCAGCCCAGAACTAGCGGGGGGGCGCAATGAGCAGTTCTTC.

J is TRBJ2-3 and V is TRBV27, with TRBD1 as a possible D gene (6 bases). With 2 bases removed from V and 5 bases from J, the gap between germline ends came to 14 bases. The CDR3 has 15 amino acids. Germline CDR1 reads MNHEY; CDR2 reads SMNVEV (reference sequence). CDR3: CASSLTTGMVDTQYF. The DNA of the CDR3 is TGTGCCAGCAGTTTAACTACAGGGATGGTAGATACGCAGTATTTT.

V is TRBV11-3 and J is TRBJ2-1, with D unresolved. CDR1 and CDR2 (germline): SGHNT, YENEEA. CDR3 length: 14 amino acids. Between the trimmed V and J ends, which lost 0 bases and 6 bases, there was a span of 9 bases. The CDR3 region has the DNA TGTGCCAGCAGCTTAGATCTAATTGTCAATGAGCAGTTCTTC. Amino acid sequence: CASSLDLIVNEQFF.

The V call is TRBV5-5, the J call TRBJ2-5; 7 nucleotides line up with TRBD1. Germline loops: CDR1 SGHKS, CDR2 YYEKEE (reference sequence). The CDR3 is made up of 14 amino acids. Trimming took 4 bases from V and 4 from J; bases not matched to a gene: 7. The CDR3 nucleotides are TGTGCCAGCAGCGCTCAGGGGGTTGGAGAGACCCAGTACTTC. It specifies CASSAQGVGETQYF.

This sequence joins TRBV19 and TRBJ2-6, with TRBD1 identical over 8 bases. Germline CDR1 is LNHDA and CDR2 is SQIVND (reference sequence). With V trimmed by 6 bases and J by 0 bases, 4 bases remained unmatched. CDR3 size: 16 residues. This CDR3 reads CASSYGQGSGANVLTF. The CDR3 region has the DNA TGTGCCAGTAGCTATGGACAGGGCTCTGGGGCCAACGTCCTGACTTTC.

The chain is built from TRBV9 and TRBJ2-1, with 7 positions matching TRBD1. In germline, CDR1 is SGDLS, CDR2 YYNGEE. This CDR3 region has 15 residues. The trim removed 0 bases at V and 6 bases at J, leaving 6 bases unmatched. The CDR3 reads CASSVENRGSNEQFF. The CDR3 coding sequence is TGTGCCAGCAGCGTAGAAAACAGGGGATCCAATGAGCAGTTCTTC.

The rearrangement uses TRBV5-6 and TRBJ2-7, with 8 nucleotides matching TRBD2. V lost 4 bases and J lost 5; bases outside the gene matches: 11. Germline CDR1 and CDR2: SGHDT and YYEEEE. This CDR3 has 15 amino acids. This CDR3 is CASSPTGGGVHEQYF. The DNA for the CDR3 is TGTGCCAGCAGCCCCACCGGGGGGGGCGTCCACGAGCAGTACTTC.

This clone was counted a single time. The chain uses TRBV6-1 and TRBJ2-1; 7 nucleotides agree with TRBD1. J gave up 4 bases and V 5 bases, and 5 bases lay outside the gene matches. Germline loops: CDR1 MNHNS, CDR2 SASEGT. The CDR3 is 14 residues long. The CDR3 protein is CASSSPQGYNEQFF. The CDR3 DNA is TGTGCCAGCAGTTCACCACAGGGGTACAATGAGCAGTTCTTC.

The chain joins TRBV30 to TRBJ1-1; D is perhaps TRBD1 (6 bases). The CDR3 totals 15 residues. Germline V CDR1 and CDR2: GTSNPN, SVGIG (reference sequence). The germline V and J ends were trimmed by 0 bases and 5 bases, with 16 bases remaining between them. The DNA of the CDR3 is TGTGCCTGGAGTGTACGTACGGGGGGGCAAACTGAAGCTTTCTTT. Its protein is CAWSVRTGGQTEAFF.

This clone occurred a few times. The chain has TRBV14 and TRBJ1-6; the D is unclear. V dropped 0 bases and J dropped 9 bases, with 12 bases sitting between them. The CDR3 runs to 15 residues. Per the germline V gene, CDR1 is SGHDN and CDR2 is FVKESK. The CDR3 loop reads CASSQDPPGLSPLHF. CDR3 coding DNA: TGTGCCAGCAGCCAAGACCCCCCAGGTCTTTCACCCCTCCACTTT.

Details on this clone: Other DNA sequences from this sample encode an identical CDR3 as well. The gene calls are TRBV25-1 and TRBJ1-2, with D maybe TRBD1 (5 bases). The CDR3 extends over 12 amino acids. Germline CDR1 and CDR2: MGHDK and SYGVNS. The V and J ends lost 3 bases and 8 bases respectively, with 10 bases between them. The CDR3 loop reads CASSEVRAGYTF. The CDR3 bases are TGTGCCAGCAGTGAGGTCAGGGCCGGCTACACCTTC.

This clone was picked up a small number of times. This chain links TRBV7-8 with TRBJ1-5; 7 positions agree with TRBD1. This CDR3 is built from 15 residues. V lost 4 bases to trimming and J lost 0 bases; unmatched junction nucleotides: 3. Germline values: CDR1 SGHVS, CDR2 FQNEAQ. CDR3 in DNA: TGTGCCAGCAGCTCCGGGACAGCTAGCAATCAGCCCCAGCATTTT. Amino acid sequence: CASSSGTASNQPQHF.

The rearrangement links TRBV6-1 to TRBJ2-3; 7 bases map to TRBD1. Germline V CDR1 and CDR2: MNHNS, SASEGT. Trimming took 0 bases from V and 7 from J; bases not matched to a gene: 4. The CDR3 runs to 14 residues. Written as DNA, the CDR3 is TGTGCCAGCAGTGAAGCCCGACAGGGTCATACGCAGTATTTT. Protein sequence: CASSEARQGHTQYF.

This sequence joins TRBV19 and TRBJ1-2; no definite D call. This CDR3 is 15 amino acids long. V lost 3 bases and J 8 bases, leaving 19 bases between the germline ends. Germline CDR1 LNHDA, CDR2 SQIVND (reference sequence). This CDR3 reads CASSIGGQTGRGYTF. The CDR3, as DNA: TGTGCCAGTAGTATTGGCGGTCAAACGGGAAGGGGCTACACCTTC.

The gene calls are TRBV10-3 and TRBJ1-2; D is perhaps TRBD1 (5 bases). CDR1 is ENHRY, CDR2 SYGVKD, per germline. V was clipped by 10 bases and J by 0 bases, with 9 bases between them. The CDR3 extends over 12 amino acids. CDR3 coding DNA: TGTGCCAGCGACAGTGCTAACTATGGCTACACCTTC. Translated: CASDSANYGYTF.